A selection of T cell receptor beta chains follows, all from one sample in a study of OX40 agonist ivuxolimab in advanced cancers. Only in-frame clones appear in the TCRdb table, and some are missing; sequencing was by immunoSEQ multiplex PCR. The table records about 22,000 clones, around 77% of them present only once. The starting material was CD4+ or CD8+ T cells sorted from blood, obtained in a trial of the OX40 agonist ivuxolimab. The receptors come from an adult with an advanced solid tumor such as melanoma, head and neck, liver or kidney cancer. Each CDR3 is given with its conserved first and last residue. A D gene is named only where the DNA matches it firmly. Size is omitted from some rows. Given values are once, few, many or a class for expanded clones.

CASSSSTITDTQYF	TGTGCCAGCAGCTCTTCGACGATCACAGATACGCAGTATTTT	-	TRBJ2-3	-	14	TRBV11-2
CAWSVGVGTGQPQHF	TGTGCCTGGAGTGTAGGAGTAGGAACGGGTCAGCCCCAGCATTTT	-	TRBJ1-5	-	15	TRBV30
CASRYRDRTNYGYTF	TGTGCCAGCAGATACCGGGACCGCACTAACTATGGCTACACCTTC	-	TRBJ1-2	-	15	TRBV5-6
CAISPGARQETQYF	TGTGCCATCAGCCCCGGAGCTAGACAAGAGACCCAGTACTTC	-	TRBJ2-5	-	14	TRBV10-3
CAISESERRSTDTQYF	TGTGCCATCAGTGAGTCGGAGCGGCGGAGCACGGATACGCAGTATTTT	-	TRBJ2-3	-	16	TRBV10-3
CAWTNPGTGTHEQYF	TGTGCCTGGACCAATCCCGGGACAGGGACCCACGAGCAGTACTTC	medium-sized	TRBJ2-7	TRBD1	15	TRBV30
CASSFAGSMETQYF	TGTGCCAGCAGCTTTGCGGGGTCAATGGAGACCCAGTACTTC	-	TRBJ2-5	-	14	TRBV5-4
CASSSTGGSYEQYF	TGTGCCAGCAGCTCGACAGGGGGGTCCTACGAGCAGTACTTC	large	TRBJ2-7	TRBD1	14	TRBV7-8
CASSLSSLSGNTIYF	TGTGCCAGCAGTTTATCGTCGCTCTCTGGAAACACCATATATTTT	-	TRBJ1-3	-	15	TRBV27
CASSPAPGGKQPQHF	TGTGCCAGCAGCCCAGCTCCAGGGGGCAAACAGCCCCAGCATTTT	-	TRBJ1-5	TRBD1	15	TRBV5-5
CASSWTGGRYGYTF	TGTGCCAGCAGTTGGACAGGGGGACGCTATGGCTACACCTTC	-	TRBJ1-2	TRBD1	14	TRBV6-5
CASSPEGGTEAFF	TGTGCCAGCAGCCCGGAGGGGGGGACTGAAGCTTTCTTT	-	TRBJ1-1	-	13	TRBV7-6
CASSPGGSGANVLTF	TGCGCCAGCAGCCCGGGAGGGTCTGGGGCCAACGTCCTGACTTTC	-	TRBJ2-6	TRBD2	15	TRBV5-1
CASSVPLVLGTGELFF	TGTGCCAGCAGCGTCCCTCTCGTTTTGGGCACCGGGGAGCTGTTTTTT	-	TRBJ2-2	-	16	TRBV7-9
CASSSTASMAYNEQFF	TGTGCCAGCAGCTCCACAGCGTCAATGGCCTACAATGAGCAGTTCTTC	few	TRBJ2-1	-	16	TRBV7-8
CASSYSAYSNQPQHF	TGTGCCAGCAGTTACTCGGCCTATAGCAATCAGCCCCAGCATTTT	-	TRBJ1-5	-	15	TRBV6-5
CAINEGDSPRTEAFF	TGTGCCATCAATGAGGGGGATTCCCCGAGGACTGAAGCTTTCTTT	-	TRBJ1-1	-	15	TRBV10-3
CASSPAEGGVEQYF	TGTGCTAGCAGCCCCGCCGAGGGGGGGGTCGAGCAGTACTTC	-	TRBJ2-7	-	14	TRBV7-7
CASSLVESSYEQYF	TGTGCCAGCAGCTTGGTTGAAAGCTCCTACGAGCAGTACTTC	-	TRBJ2-7	-	14	TRBV7-2
CASSLEVGPAETQYF	TGTGCCAGCAGCTTAGAGGTGGGCCCCGCAGAGACCCAGTACTTC	-	TRBJ2-5	-	15	TRBV11-2
CASSGQSFNYGYTF	TGTGCCAGCAGCGGACAGAGTTTTAACTATGGCTACACCTTC	few	TRBJ1-2	-	14	TRBV2
CASTPGGSSYEQYF	TGTGCCAGCACCCCCGGGGGAAGCTCCTACGAGCAGTACTTC	-	TRBJ2-7	-	14	TRBV27
CASSSPRTVPYEQYF	TGTGCCAGCAGCTCCCCTAGGACAGTCCCCTACGAGCAGTACTTC	few	TRBJ2-7	-	15	TRBV7-9
CASKAGDRVGETQYF	TGTGCCAGCAAGGCAGGGGATAGGGTAGGAGAGACCCAGTACTTC	once	TRBJ2-5	-	15	TRBV6-5
CASSPGAYEQYF	TGTGCCAGCAGTCCTGGGGCCTACGAGCAGTACTTC	once	TRBJ2-7	-	12	TRBV27
CSVGGKTEAFF	TGCAGCGTTGGAGGGAAGACTGAAGCTTTCTTT	-	TRBJ1-1	-	11	TRBV29-1
CASSVDLQGNEQYF	TGTGCCAGCAGCGTAGATTTACAGGGCAACGAGCAGTACTTC	once	TRBJ2-7	-	14	TRBV9
CASSIQSGGADTQYF	TGTGCCAGTAGTATACAAAGCGGGGGGGCAGATACGCAGTATTTT	-	TRBJ2-3	TRBD2	15	TRBV19
CASSLGFGNSPLHF	TGTGCCAGCAGTCTGGGGTTCGGGAATTCACCCCTCCACTTT	-	TRBJ1-6	-	14	TRBV27
CASSSQQGSDLYEQYF	TGTGCCAGCAGTTCCCAACAGGGGAGCGACCTCTACGAGCAGTACTTC	-	TRBJ2-7	TRBD1	16	TRBV2
CASSLRDSYGYTF	TGTGCCAGTAGCCTAAGGGACAGCTATGGCTACACCTTC	-	TRBJ1-2	TRBD1	13	TRBV19
CASSLVWVAGNYGYTF	TGTGCCAGCAGCTTGGTTTGGGTGGCCGGTAACTATGGCTACACCTTC	-	TRBJ1-2	-	16	TRBV5-6
CASSLGTARYEQYF	TGTGCCAGCAGCTTAGGGACAGCGCGGTACGAGCAGTACTTC	-	TRBJ2-7	-	14	TRBV13
CASSDTGQNYGYTF	TGTGCCAGCAGCGATACAGGACAGAACTATGGCTACACCTTC	-	TRBJ1-2	-	14	TRBV5-8
CASSSLPHTQYF	TGTGCCAGCAGTTCGCTACCTCATACGCAGTATTTT	-	TRBJ2-3	-	12	TRBV7-9
CASSRVGVGEPGANVLTF	TGTGCCAGCAGTCGAGTGGGGGTCGGGGAACCTGGGGCCAACGTCCTGACTTTC	-	TRBJ2-6	-	18	TRBV27
CASTPSGQGNTGELFF	TGTGCCAGCACACCCTCGGGACAGGGTAACACCGGGGAGCTGTTTTTT	-	TRBJ2-2	TRBD1	16	TRBV27
CSVEGNRVDTQYF	TGCAGCGTTGAAGGCAACAGGGTGGATACGCAGTATTTT	-	TRBJ2-3	-	13	TRBV29-1
CASSRTGAVETQYF	TGTGCCAGCAGTCGGACTGGGGCGGTCGAGACCCAGTACTTC	-	TRBJ2-5	-	14	TRBV6-6
CSVAPGPMNTEAFF	TGCAGCGTTGCCCCCGGTCCTATGAACACTGAAGCTTTCTTT	-	TRBJ1-1	-	14	TRBV29-1
CAWSNGGVATEAFF	TGTGCCTGGAGCAACGGGGGGGTGGCCACTGAAGCTTTCTTT	-	TRBJ1-1	-	14	TRBV30
CASSLAQGGYNSPLHF	TGTGCCAGCAGCTTGGCACAGGGAGGATATAATTCACCCCTCCACTTT	-	TRBJ1-6	-	16	TRBV5-4
CASSYSTGGKLFF	TGTGCCAGCAGTTACTCTACAGGAGGAAAACTGTTTTTT	once	TRBJ1-4	-	13	TRBV6-5
CASSPWQGLSGANVLTF	TGTGCCAGCAGCCCCTGGCAGGGGCTCTCTGGGGCCAACGTCCTGACTTTC	-	TRBJ2-6	-	17	TRBV9
CASSPLWTDGNTIYF	TGTGCCAGCTCACCACTCTGGACAGATGGAAACACCATATATTTT	-	TRBJ1-3	-	15	TRBV18
CASSPRATGDGNTIYF	TGTGCCAGCTCACCACGGGCAACCGGTGATGGAAACACCATATATTTT	-	TRBJ1-3	-	16	TRBV18
CASSLEPDSYEQYF	TGTGCCAGCAGCTTAGAACCGGACAGCTACGAGCAGTACTTC	-	TRBJ2-7	-	14	TRBV7-6
CSVEDGDRGLGYTF	TGCAGCGTTGAAGATGGGGACAGGGGGCTTGGCTACACCTTC	few	TRBJ1-2	TRBD1	14	TRBV29-1
CASSPGQGILNEQYF	TGTGCCAGCAGCCCCGGGCAGGGAATTCTTAACGAGCAGTACTTC	-	TRBJ2-7	-	15	TRBV7-9
CASSWGQGTEAFF	TGTGCCAGCAGCTGGGGACAGGGCACTGAAGCTTTCTTT	-	TRBJ1-1	TRBD1	13	TRBV7-8
CASRDRSNTGELFF	TGTGCCAGCAGAGACAGGTCTAACACCGGGGAGCTGTTTTTT	medium-sized	TRBJ2-2	-	14	TRBV2
CASSIGTGWNEQFF	TGTGCCAGTAGTATCGGTACAGGCTGGAATGAGCAGTTCTTC	-	TRBJ2-1	-	14	TRBV19
CASSYGETEAFF	TGTGCCAGCAGTTACGGGGAGACTGAAGCTTTCTTT	once	TRBJ1-1	-	12	TRBV6-5
CASSPGEGAFLGYTF	TGTGCCAGCAGCCCCGGTGAGGGGGCGTTCCTTGGCTACACCTTC	once	TRBJ1-2	TRBD1	15	TRBV5-5
CASSYGSDTQYF	TGTGCCAGCAGCTACGGATCGGATACGCAGTATTTT	few	TRBJ2-3	-	12	TRBV7-8